Following are 15 T cell receptor beta chains from one sample sequenced in a study of blood T cells in healthy people across ages. Next came a second PCR, run for about 6 to 11 cycles, which used a sample-barcoded 5' primer along with a J-beta primer mix. MiXCR, applied by TCRdb to the 5' RACE reads, yields one record per CDR3 protein. The table lists fewer than 2 million distinct CDR3 sequences, 30% to 40% of them singletons. The sequencing sample was made of blood. The receptors were sampled from a human donor in good health.

This rearrangement joins TRBV12-5 to TRBJ2-2; D gene ambiguous. This CDR3 has 17 amino acids. CDR1 is LGHNT, CDR2 FRNRAP, per germline. V lost 6 bases to trimming and J lost 0 bases, with 17 bases between them. CDR3 sequence (DNA): TGTGCTAGTGGATCGCCCCCAGGCGGACCGAACACCGGGGAGCTGTTTTTT. Translated, it gives CASGSPPGGPNTGELFF.

This chain connects TRBV11-2 to TRBJ2-2; 7 bases agree with TRBD2. The ends lost 3 bases at V and 6 bases at J; junction bases unmatched: 1. The CDR3 is 13 residues long. The germline CDR1 and CDR2 sequences are SGHAT and FQNNGV. DNA of the CDR3: TGTGCCAGCAGCTTTGGGGGGGCCGGGGAGCTGTTTTTT. It codes for CASSFGGAGELFF.

This clonotype was detected only a few times. The chain is built from TRBV4-1 and TRBJ2-5; TRBD1 agrees at 7 bases. The J call is in doubt because the DNA end fits TRBJ2-7 better. Germline lookup yields CDR1 MGHRA and CDR2 YSYEKL. This CDR3 contains 17 residues. The CDR3 nucleotides are TGCGCCAGCAGCCAAGATGCCCCCAAGGCACAGGGGTACGAGCAGTACTTC. Protein: CASSQDAPKAQGYEQYF.

V is TRBV28 and J is TRBJ1-1, with TRBD1 matching over 10 bases. Germline-derived CDR1 and CDR2 are MDHEN and SYDVKM. The CDR3 contains 16 residues. J lost 3 bases, V lost 1 base, and 5 bases had no gene match. The CDR3 loop is CASSLSGQGVDTEAFF. The CDR3 DNA follows: TGTGCCAGCAGTTTATCCGGACAGGGGGTGGACACTGAAGCTTTCTTT.

Notes on this clonotype: Given a much more abundant clone one base away, this may be a read error. The rearrangement joins TRBV27 to TRBJ2-7, with 7 nucleotides matching TRBD1. CDR1 is MNHEY and CDR2 is SMNVEV in the germline V gene (reference sequence). The CDR3 length is 14 residues. CDR3 sequence: CVSSPRTGGNEQYF. The CDR3 DNA is TGTGTCAGCAGTCCGCGGACAGGTGGCAACGAGCAGTACTTC.

This chain uses TRBV3-1 with TRBJ2-5; 8 bases fit TRBD1. The length of the CDR3 is 17 residues. Germline CDR1 reads LGHDT; CDR2 reads YNNKEL (reference sequence). V shed 0 bases, J shed 5 bases, and the junction held 11 bases outside the gene matches. This CDR3 reads CASSQETTAGGLETQYF. Written as DNA, the CDR3 is TGTGCCAGCAGCCAAGAGACTACGGCAGGGGGCTTGGAGACCCAGTACTTC.

This clonotype has just a few counts. The genes are TRBV29-1 and TRBJ2-3, with D perhaps being TRBD1 or TRBD2 (7 bases each). V was shortened by 7 bases and J by 5 bases, with 16 bases between the two germline ends. The CDR3 contains 13 residues. Germline V CDR1 and CDR2: SQVTM, ANQGSEA. CDR3 sequence reads: CSGQGGGIDTQYF. The CDR3 DNA is TGCAGCGGACAGGGAGGGGGAATAGATACGCAGTATTTT.

The rearrangement joins TRBV15 to TRBJ1-1; TRBD1 agrees at 7 bases. CDR1 LNHNV and CDR2 YYDKDF come from the germline V gene (reference sequence). The V and J ends lost 2 bases and 5 bases, in that order; junction bases with no gene match: 8. CDR3 length: 15 amino acids. The CDR3 sequence is CATSRLYRGGTEAFF. Here the CDR3 DNA reads TGTGCCACCAGCAGATTATACAGGGGAGGTACTGAAGCTTTCTTT. Drawing the rest from reference TRBV15 and TRBJ1-1, the complete variable domain is DAMVIQNPRYQVTQFGKPVTLSCSQTLNHNVMYWYQQKSSQAPKLLFHYYDKDFNNEADTPDNFQSRRPNTSFCFLDIRSPGLGDTAMYLCATSRLYRGGTEAFFGQGTRLTVV.

This clonotype was recorded many times. The chain is built from TRBV29-1 and TRBJ2-7; D possibly corresponds to TRBD1 (6 bases). Germline CDR1 and CDR2: SQVTM and ANQGSEA. Trimming removed 6 bases at V and 6 bases at J, with 12 bases between. The CDR3 covers 11 residues. CDR3 in DNA: TGCAGCGTAAGAACAGGGTTCGAGCAGTACTTC. This codes for CSVRTGFEQYF.

This clonotype was detected a few times. The chain joins TRBV7-2 to TRBJ1-6; 7 bases line up with TRBD1. V lost 3 bases to trimming and J lost 13 bases; unmatched junction nucleotides: 15. The CDR3 covers 16 residues. Germline V gives CDR1 SGHTA, CDR2 FQGNSA. CDR3 amino acids: CASSFRQGVYDYPLHF. The CDR3 DNA reads as TGTGCCAGCAGCTTCCGCCAGGGGGTCTATGACTACCCCCTCCACTTT.

The gene calls are TRBV4-3 and TRBJ2-7; 11 nucleotides agree with TRBD2. With 1 base clipped from V and 7 bases from J, the junction kept 6 bases outside the gene matches. Germline CDR1 is LGHNA and CDR2 is YSLEER. This CDR3 has 15 residues. The CDR3 region has the DNA TGCGCCAGCAGCCAAGTTAGCGGGGGGGCCGGTGAGCAGTACTTC. Translating gives CASSQVSGGAGEQYF.

As to this clonotype: One end of the junction varies from germline; a read error may be responsible. The chain joins TRBV10-3 to TRBJ1-2, with a possible D match to TRBD1 (5 bases). The CDR3 consists of 15 residues. Germline loops: CDR1 ENHRY, CDR2 SYGVKD. The CDR3 protein is CTISTGETPNYGYTF. In nucleotides, the CDR3 is TGTACCATCAGTACGGGGGAGACCCCTAACTATGGCTACACCTTC.

The chain uses TRBV6-1 and TRBJ1-5; D is uncertain. The V gene lost 6 bases and the J gene lost 0 bases, with 18 bases spanning the gap. The length of the CDR3 is 17 residues. The V gene's germline CDR1 is MNHNS and CDR2 SASEGT. This chain's CDR3 is CASRSVHRPYSNQPQHF. In DNA form, the CDR3 reads TGTGCCAGCAGGTCGGTGCACAGACCATATAGCAATCAGCCCCAGCATTTT.

The V and J genes are TRBV7-2 and TRBJ2-7; 9 nucleotides line up with TRBD2. V trimming: 2 bases; J trimming: 2 bases; junction bases outside the gene matches: 4. Looked up from germline, CDR1 is SGHTA and CDR2 is FQGNSA. The CDR3 runs to 15 residues. This CDR3 is CASSLPSGIAYEQYF. Here the CDR3 DNA reads TGTGCCAGCAGCTTACCTAGCGGGATAGCCTACGAGCAGTACTTC.

The genes are TRBV7-2 and TRBJ2-7; D is perhaps TRBD2 (6 bases). The V gene lost 5 bases and the J gene lost 5 bases, with 19 bases spanning the gap. CDR1 is SGHTA, CDR2 FQGNSA, per germline. This CDR3 comprises 15 residues. Written as DNA, the CDR3 is TGTGCCAGCAGCCACCGACGGGGGAGGATAGACGAGCAGTACTTC. It specifies CASSHRRGRIDEQYF.